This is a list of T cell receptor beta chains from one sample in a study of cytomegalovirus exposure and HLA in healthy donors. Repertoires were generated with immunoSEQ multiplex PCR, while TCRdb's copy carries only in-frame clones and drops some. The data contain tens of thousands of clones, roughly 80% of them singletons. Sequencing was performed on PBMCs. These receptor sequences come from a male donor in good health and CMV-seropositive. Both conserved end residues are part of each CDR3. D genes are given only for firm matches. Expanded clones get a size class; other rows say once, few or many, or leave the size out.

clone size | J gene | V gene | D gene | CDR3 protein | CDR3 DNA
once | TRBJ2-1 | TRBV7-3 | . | CASSSRGVITYNEQFF | TGTGCCAGCAGCTCCAGGGGGGTTATCACCTACAATGAGCAGTTCTTC
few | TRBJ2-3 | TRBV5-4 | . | CAIERGTDTQYF | TGTGCCATTGAGCGCGGCACAGATACGCAGTATTTT
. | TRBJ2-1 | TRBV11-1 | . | CASSSYRLKQFF | TGTGCCAGCAGCTCATACCGACTGAAGCAGTTCTTC
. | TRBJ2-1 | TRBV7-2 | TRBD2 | CASSVGETSGSYNEQFF | TGTGCCAGCAGCGTGGGGGAAACTAGCGGTTCCTACAATGAGCAGTTCTTC
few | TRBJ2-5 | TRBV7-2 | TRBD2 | CASSLVGGDETQYF | TGTGCCAGCAGCTTAGTCGGGGGGGACGAGACCCAGTACTTC
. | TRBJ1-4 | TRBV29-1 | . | CSVEEGWPGSTNEKLFF | TGCAGCGTTGAAGAAGGTTGGCCAGGGTCAACTAATGAAAAACTGTTTTTT
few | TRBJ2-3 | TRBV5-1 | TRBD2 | CASSTGLAGGYTDTQYF | TGCGCCAGCAGTACGGGACTAGCGGGGGGGTACACAGATACGCAGTATTTT
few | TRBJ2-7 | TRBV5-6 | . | CASSVHGAGNYEQYF | TGTGCCAGCAGCGTCCACGGGGCGGGGAACTACGAGCAGTACTTC
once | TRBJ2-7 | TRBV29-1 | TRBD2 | CSVGGGYEQYF | TGCAGCGTTGGCGGGGGGTACGAGCAGTACTTC
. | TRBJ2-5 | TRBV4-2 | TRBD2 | CASSQDWAASGGQETQYF | TGTGCCAGCAGCCAAGATTGGGCGGCTAGCGGGGGCCAAGAGACCCAGTACTTC
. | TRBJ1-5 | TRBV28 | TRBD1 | CASSQGTGGKPQHF | TGTGCCAGCAGCCAGGGGACAGGGGGCAAGCCCCAGCATTTT
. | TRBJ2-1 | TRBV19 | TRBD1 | CASSIGQGFGNEQFF | TGTGCCAGTAGTATAGGACAGGGGTTTGGCAATGAGCAGTTCTTC
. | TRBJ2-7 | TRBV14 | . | CASSQDGPGISYEQYF | TGTGCCAGCAGCCAAGATGGGCCGGGGATCTCCTACGAGCAGTACTTC
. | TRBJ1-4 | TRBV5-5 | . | CASNPGPTNEKLFF | TGTGCCAGCAACCCAGGGCCAACTAATGAAAAACTGTTTTTT
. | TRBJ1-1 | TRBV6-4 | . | CASSPGGGTEAFF | TGTGCCAGCAGTCCGGGGGGTGGCACTGAAGCTTTCTTT
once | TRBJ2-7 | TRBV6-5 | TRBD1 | CASSSGQPAGEQYF | TGTGCCAGCAGTTCGGGACAGCCAGCAGGTGAGCAGTACTTC
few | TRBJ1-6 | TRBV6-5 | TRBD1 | CASRGKTGPNSPLHF | TGTGCCAGCAGGGGAAAGACAGGGCCAAATTCACCCCTCCACTTT
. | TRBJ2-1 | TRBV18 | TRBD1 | CASSLGQDQGQFF | TGTGCCAGCTCCCTCGGACAGGACCAAGGGCAGTTCTTC
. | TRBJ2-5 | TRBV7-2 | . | CASSLTLGSGQETQYF | TGTGCCAGCAGCCTTACACTGGGTTCAGGTCAGGAGACCCAGTACTTC
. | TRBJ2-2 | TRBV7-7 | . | CASSRGAGDTGELFF | TGTGCCAGCAGCCGGGGGGCAGGAGACACCGGGGAGCTGTTTTTT
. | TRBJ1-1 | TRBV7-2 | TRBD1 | CASSPRRQGMYTEAFF | TGTGCCAGCAGCCCCCGCCGACAGGGGATGTACACTGAAGCTTTCTTT
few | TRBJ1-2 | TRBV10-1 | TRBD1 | CASSEDRGPGYTF | TGCGCCAGCAGCGAGGACAGGGGGCCTGGCTACACCTTC
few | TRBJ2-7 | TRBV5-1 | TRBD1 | CASSYGTGYEQYF | TGCGCCAGCAGCTACGGGACAGGCTACGAGCAGTACTTC
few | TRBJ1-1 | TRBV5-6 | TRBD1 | CASSPGTGWLNTEAFF | TGTGCCAGCAGCCCAGGGACAGGGTGGCTGAACACTGAAGCTTTCTTT
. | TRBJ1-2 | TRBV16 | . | CASTSGPENYGYTF | TGTGCCAGCACCTCTGGCCCGGAGAACTATGGCTACACCTTC
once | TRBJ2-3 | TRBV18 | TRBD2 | CASSQRDGTDTQYF | TGTGCCAGCTCACAGCGGGACGGCACAGATACGCAGTATTTT
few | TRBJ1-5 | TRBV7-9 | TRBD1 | CASSLGQSNQPQHF | TGTGCCAGCAGCTTGGGACAGAGCAATCAGCCCCAGCATTTT
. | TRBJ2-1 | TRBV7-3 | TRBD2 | CASSGGGGRPRGWNEQFF | TGTGCCAGCAGCGGCGGGGGGGGACGCCCCAGGGGCTGGAATGAGCAGTTCTTC
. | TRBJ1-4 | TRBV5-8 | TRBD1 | CASSFGTGPTNEKLFF | TGTGCCAGCAGCTTCGGGACAGGGCCAACTAATGAAAAACTGTTTTTT
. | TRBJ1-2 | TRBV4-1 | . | CASSQERGAGGYTF | TGCGCCAGCAGCCAAGAACGGGGGGCCGGCGGCTACACCTTC
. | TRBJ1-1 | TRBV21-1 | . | CASTLNYGQGKTEAFF | TGTGCCAGCACCCTGAATTACGGACAGGGTAAGACTGAAGCTTTCTTT
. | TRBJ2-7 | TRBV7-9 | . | CASSQDSYEQYF | TGTGCCAGCAGCCAGGACAGCTACGAGCAGTACTTC
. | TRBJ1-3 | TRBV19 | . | CASSIIGNTIYF | TGTGCCAGTAGTATCATTGGAAACACCATATATTTT
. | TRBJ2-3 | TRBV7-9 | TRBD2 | CASIPPTSGVNTDTQYF | TGTGCCAGCATTCCCCCGACTAGCGGGGTAAACACAGATACGCAGTATTTT
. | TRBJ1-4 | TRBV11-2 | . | CASSLDAREKLFF | TGTGCCAGCAGCTTAGACGCTCGGGAAAAACTGTTTTTT
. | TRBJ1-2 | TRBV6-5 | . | CASSPGRDLSYGYTF | TGTGCCAGCAGCCCTGGCAGGGATTTGAGCTATGGCTACACCTTC
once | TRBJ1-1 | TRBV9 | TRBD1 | CASSVGNRGTEAFF | TGTGCCAGCAGCGTAGGGAACAGGGGCACTGAAGCTTTCTTT
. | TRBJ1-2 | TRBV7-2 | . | CASSLSGGGYGYTF | TGTGCCAGCAGCTTATCCGGGGGGGGTTATGGCTACACCTTC
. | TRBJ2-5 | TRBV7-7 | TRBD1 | CASSMGQTETQYF | TGTGCTAGCAGCATGGGACAGACAGAGACCCAGTACTTC
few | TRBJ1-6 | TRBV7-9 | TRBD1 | CASNLQGASNSPLHF | TGTGCCAGCAACCTACAGGGGGCAAGCAATTCACCCCTCCACTTT
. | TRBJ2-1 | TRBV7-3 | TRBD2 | CASSDSGHNNEQFF | TGTGCCAGCTCCGATAGCGGGCACAACAATGAGCAGTTCTTC
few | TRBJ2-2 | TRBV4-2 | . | CASSHRGASELFF | TGTGCCAGCAGCCATCGGGGGGCCAGCGAGCTGTTTTTT